Sequencing of this TCR beta chain was carried out in a study of early T cells in non-severe SARS-CoV-2 infection. About the study: Alpha and beta chains were unpaired, from unsorted whole-blood bulk RNA.

Study results and caveats: Anti-spike CD8 responses were favored by VDJdb matching, which missed private and CD4 specificities.

The CDR3 has 14 residues. Germline-derived CDR1 and CDR2 are SGDLS and YYNGEE. The V end lost 2 bases, the J end lost 0 bases, and 8 bases lay between the germline ends. Individual cDNA molecules carried attached unique molecular identifiers. TCRdb called the 5' RACE reads again in MiXCR, with one record for every CDR3 protein. Altogether about 130,000 distinct CDR3 sequences are present, about 15% being singletons, with the ten largest covering 20% to 25%. As concerns this clonotype: What it binds is not known.

The TCR originated in an adult who was a healthcare worker with PCR-confirmed SARS-CoV-2 infection or an uninfected control (not recorded which). Material for sequencing was whole blood. The V call is TRBV9, the J call TRBJ1-1; D unclear. CDR3 loop: CASSVRPLNTEAFF. CDR3 in DNA: TGTGCCAGCAGCGTCAGACCGTTGAACACTGAAGCTTTCTTT.